These T cell receptor beta chains were read from a single sample in a study of blood T cell repertoires in COVID-19. Sequencing was performed with immunoSEQ multiplex PCR; in TCRdb, only in-frame clones are kept and a portion is missing. The sample holds 100,000 to 150,000 clones, less than 85% seen once. The sequencing input was peripheral blood. The receptors here all came from a man aged 50 or older with acute or convalescent COVID-19. The CDR3 runs from the conserved cysteine through the conserved F or W. Fields, in order: CDR3 length, D gene, V gene, clone size, J gene, CDR3 protein, CDR3 DNA. The D gene is left open where the match is weak. Size is omitted from some rows. Given values are once, few, many or a class for expanded clones.

12	-	TRBV13	-	TRBJ2-5	CASSSTGETQYF	TGTGCCAGCAGCTCGACGGGAGAGACCCAGTACTTC
13	TRBD1	TRBV3-1/TRBV3-2	-	TRBJ2-5	CASSPGTGQTQYF	TGTGCCAGCAGTCCCGGGACAGGGCAGACCCAGTACTTC
13	-	TRBV4-1	-	TRBJ2-1	CASSPQGINEQFF	TGCGCCAGCAGCCCTCAGGGTATCAATGAGCAGTTCTTC
19	TRBD2	TRBV7-9	few	TRBJ2-1	CASSPRTSGGARIYNEQFF	TGTGCCAGCAGCCCTAGGACTAGCGGGGGGGCTCGGATCTACAATGAGCAGTTCTTC
14	-	TRBV24-1	-	TRBJ2-7	CATSSLQTPFQQYF	TGTGCCACCAGTTCGTTACAGACCCCCTTTCAGCAGTACTTC
18	TRBD2	TRBV14	-	TRBJ2-7	CASSQLPGLAGGDYEQYF	TGTGCCAGCAGCCAGTTACCTGGACTAGCGGGTGGAGACTACGAGCAGTACTTC
18	TRBD2	TRBV7-2	-	TRBJ2-3	CASSLKPWGTSGTDTQYF	TGTGCCAGCAGCTTAAAGCCGTGGGGGACTAGTGGCACAGATACGCAGTATTTT
16	-	TRBV5-1	few	TRBJ2-7	CASSLAPWGVGYEQYF	TGCGCCAGCAGCTTGGCTCCCTGGGGGGTTGGCTACGAGCAGTACTTC
16	TRBD2	TRBV2	few	TRBJ2-1	CATTPPRGRGRVEQFF	TGTGCCACCACTCCCCCAAGGGGCCGCGGGAGGGTTGAGCAGTTCTTC
19	TRBD2	TRBV9	-	TRBJ2-1	CASSVVGASGVSSYNEQFF	TGTGCCAGCAGCGTAGTCGGAGCTAGCGGGGTCAGCTCCTACAATGAGCAGTTCTTC
14	TRBD1	TRBV2	few	TRBJ2-5	CASSRDRGRETQYF	TGTGCCAGCAGCCGCGACAGGGGCAGGGAGACCCAGTACTTC
17	TRBD2	TRBV13	-	TRBJ2-5	CASSLDSSGINQETQYF	TGTGCCAGCAGCCTGGATTCTAGCGGGATTAACCAAGAGACCCAGTACTTC
13	-	TRBV28	-	TRBJ2-3	CASSLRSTDTQYF	TGTGCCAGCAGTCTAAGATCCACAGATACGCAGTATTTT
15	TRBD1	TRBV27	many	TRBJ1-1	CASSFHGTVNTEAFF	TGTGCCAGCAGTTTCCATGGGACAGTGAACACTGAAGCTTTCTTT
13	-	TRBV7-3	few	TRBJ2-1	CASSPLRGNEQFF	TGTGCCAGCAGCCCCCTCCGGGGCAATGAGCAGTTCTTC
13	-	TRBV19	-	TRBJ2-7	CASSIPGAYEQYF	TGTGCCAGTAGTATCCCGGGAGCCTACGAGCAGTACTTC
17	TRBD2	TRBV7-2	-	TRBJ2-1	CASSPQAGGPPYNEQFF	TGTGCCAGCAGCCCCCAAGCGGGAGGGCCTCCTTACAATGAGCAGTTCTTC
14	TRBD1	TRBV3-1/TRBV3-2	-	TRBJ2-7	CASSPLTSGGEQYF	TGTGCCAGCAGCCCGTTGACCTCAGGGGGCGAGCAGTACTTC
14	TRBD1	TRBV6-6	-	TRBJ1-4	CASATGTGAEKLFF	TGTGCCAGCGCCACCGGGACAGGGGCCGAAAAACTGTTTTTT
16	TRBD1	TRBV7-6	many	TRBJ1-1	CASSLDRGQKNTEAFF	TGTGCCAGCAGCCTGGACAGGGGGCAAAAAAACACTGAAGCTTTCTTT
18	TRBD2	TRBV7-3	-	TRBJ2-3	CASSLTAPLAGGTDTQYF	TGTGCCAGCAGCTTAACGGCCCCCCTAGCGGGGGGAACAGATACGCAGTATTTT
19	TRBD2	TRBV28	-	TRBJ2-1	CASSPPGQLSGRSYNEQFF	TGTGCCAGCAGTCCCCCGGGACAGCTTAGCGGGAGGTCATACAATGAGCAGTTCTTC
20	TRBD2	TRBV28	few	TRBJ2-4	CASSPPPLAGILLAKNIQYF	TGTGCCAGCAGTCCCCCCCCACTAGCGGGAATACTACTAGCCAAAAACATTCAGTACTTC
13	-	TRBV19	-	TRBJ1-1	CASDNPVGTEAFF	TGTGCCAGTGACAACCCGGTGGGCACTGAAGCTTTCTTT
15	-	TRBV21-1	once	TRBJ2-5	CASSKLPGFQETQYF	TGTGCCAGCAGCAAGCTCCCAGGGTTTCAGGAGACCCAGTACTTC
15	-	TRBV19	-	TRBJ1-5	CASSIEGREWQPQHF	TGTGCCAGTAGTATAGAAGGCAGGGAATGGCAGCCCCAGCATTTT
14	TRBD1	TRBV30	-	TRBJ1-6	CAWSPGQVNSPLHF	TGTGCCTGGAGCCCGGGACAGGTGAATTCACCCCTCCACTTT
18	TRBD2	TRBV3-1/TRBV3-2	few	TRBJ2-7	CASSQELGTSGRDGEQYF	TGTGCCAGCAGCCAAGAACTGGGGACTAGCGGGAGGGATGGCGAGCAGTACTTC
14	-	TRBV7-9	few	TRBJ2-4	CASSPGVAKNIQYF	TGTGCCAGCAGCCCCGGGGTAGCCAAAAACATTCAGTACTTC
13	-	TRBV27	-	TRBJ2-1	CASSLGGFPEQFF	TGTGCCAGCAGTTTAGGCGGGTTTCCAGAGCAGTTCTTC
17	TRBD1	TRBV7-9	-	TRBJ1-1	CASSLDPGQGRDTEAFF	TGTGCCAGCAGCTTAGACCCGGGACAGGGAAGGGACACTGAAGCTTTCTTT
17	TRBD2	TRBV7-9	-	TRBJ2-3	CASSSTGTSGSPDTQYF	TGTGCCAGCAGCTCTACCGGGACTAGCGGGAGCCCTGATACGCAGTATTTT
15	-	TRBV11-2	-	TRBJ1-4	CASSLESALSGKLFF	TGTGCCAGCAGCTTAGAGAGTGCCCTTAGCGGAAAACTGTTTTTT
17	TRBD1	TRBV7-9	few	TRBJ2-7	CASSLSFYRGRSREQYF	TGTGCCAGCAGCTTGAGTTTTTACAGGGGGCGATCTCGCGAGCAGTACTTC
16	TRBD2	TRBV24-1	-	TRBJ2-2	CATSDGRLAQTGELFF	TGTGCCACCAGTGATGGTCGACTAGCCCAAACCGGGGAGCTGTTTTTT
15	TRBD1	TRBV10-3	-	TRBJ1-4	CAISERGRRNEKLFF	TGTGCCATCAGTGAGAGGGGGCGGCGAAATGAAAAACTGTTTTTT
15	-	TRBV4-1	-	TRBJ2-7	CASSQEGRSSYEQYF	TGCGCCAGCAGCCAAGAGGGCAGAAGCTCCTACGAGCAGTACTTC
16	TRBD1	TRBV6-4	-	TRBJ2-6	CASSDTGGSGANVLTF	TGTGCCAGCAGTGACACAGGGGGCTCTGGGGCCAACGTCCTGACTTTC
15	TRBD1	TRBV15	-	TRBJ1-4	CATSTITGGGEKLFF	TGTGCCACCAGCACTATTACAGGGGGGGGTGAAAAACTGTTTTTT
15	-	TRBV28	-	TRBJ2-2	CASSPAAGQTGELFF	TGTGCCAGCAGTCCCGCGGCTGGACAGACCGGGGAGCTGTTTTTT
14	-	TRBV5-1	-	TRBJ2-1	CASSLGQDGDEQFF	TGCGCCAGCAGCTTGGGACAGGACGGCGATGAGCAGTTCTTC
21	TRBD1	TRBV12-5	-	TRBJ2-6	CASGLVRRGTGDDSGANVLTF	TGTGCTAGTGGTTTGGTACGTCGCGGGACAGGGGACGACTCTGGGGCCAACGTCCTGACTTTC
15	TRBD1	TRBV19	-	TRBJ1-2	CASSIDSRTGYGYTF	TGTGCCAGTAGTATAGATTCACGGACAGGCTATGGCTACACCTTC
14	TRBD2	TRBV29-1	-	TRBJ2-1	CSVEAGTKGPGQFF	TGCAGCGTTGAAGCGGGGACTAAAGGGCCGGGGCAGTTCTTC
13	-	TRBV11-1	-	TRBJ1-1	CASSLGTAAEAFF	TGTGCCAGCAGCTTAGGGACAGCCGCTGAAGCTTTCTTT
16	-	TRBV4-1	once	TRBJ2-5	CASSQPMGRSRETQYF	TGCGCCAGCAGCCAACCTATGGGGAGGAGTAGAGAGACCCAGTACTTC
17	TRBD1	TRBV30	-	TRBJ2-6	CAWSVTGGAFGANVLTF	TGTGCCTGGAGCGTCACAGGGGGCGCGTTTGGGGCCAACGTCCTGACTTTC
16	TRBD1	TRBV7-6	-	TRBJ2-5	CASSFDLGQGGETQYF	TGTGCCAGCAGCTTCGACTTGGGACAGGGAGGGGAGACCCAGTACTTC
15	TRBD1	TRBV7-6	few	TRBJ2-2	CASSIGQGNTGELFF	TGTGCCAGCAGCATTGGACAGGGAAACACCGGGGAGCTGTTTTTT
13	-	TRBV3-1/TRBV3-2	-	TRBJ1-2	CASSQDTGGRYTF	TGTGCCAGCAGCCAAGATACCGGGGGTCGCTACACCTTC
15	TRBD1	TRBV28	-	TRBJ2-2	CASSLSGGGSGELFF	TGTGCCAGCAGTTTATCAGGGGGCGGGTCCGGGGAGCTGTTTTTT
14	TRBD1	TRBV27	-	TRBJ1-5	CASSMTGYGQPQHF	TGTGCCAGCAGTATGACAGGGTACGGGCAGCCCCAGCATTTT
14	TRBD1	TRBV11-2	-	TRBJ1-6	CASSPGGGQVPPIF	TGTGCCAGCAGCCCCGGGGGAGGACAGGTCCCGCCGATCTTT